Listed here are 5 T cell receptor beta chains from one sample, sequenced in a study of blood T cell repertoires in COVID-19. Repertoires were generated with immunoSEQ multiplex PCR, while TCRdb's copy carries only in-frame clones and drops some. The profile shows about 59,000 clones, around 80% of them singletons. Sequencing input: peripheral blood. These receptors were collected from a man of 80 years or more with acute or convalescent COVID-19.

The CDR3 coding sequence is TGTGCCAGCAGCTTCGGGGTCGCTAGCGGGAGCACAGATACGCAGTATTTT. Translated: CASSFGVASGSTDTQYF. The rearrangement joins TRBV11-3 to TRBJ2-3; TRBD2 aligns across 8 bases. Germline-derived CDR1 and CDR2 are SGHNT and YENEEA. The CDR3 is made up of 17 amino acids. The V and J ends lost 3 bases and 0 bases, in that order; junction bases with no gene match: 8.

The chain couples TRBV6-5 to TRBJ2-1; 8 positions match TRBD1. The CDR3 covers 15 residues. With 6 bases clipped from V and 2 bases from J, the junction kept 6 bases outside the gene matches. Germline loops: CDR1 MNHEY, CDR2 SVGAGI. As DNA, the CDR3 is TGTGCCAGCAGACCCTGGGACAGGACCTACAATGAGCAGTTCTTC. Translating it yields CASRPWDRTYNEQFF.

The chain joins TRBV12-5 to TRBJ1-3; perhaps TRBD1 as D (5 bases). Trimming took 1 base from V and 0 from J, leaving 16 bases between them. The CDR3 length is 18 residues. CDR1 and CDR2 from the germline V gene are LGHNT and FRNRAP. The CDR3 is CASGLDRTLQISGNTIYF. CDR3 nucleotides: TGTGCTAGTGGTTTGGACAGGACGCTTCAGATCTCTGGAAACACCATATATTTT.

The chain is built from TRBV9 and TRBJ2-2, with 10 bases identical to TRBD2. Germline-derived CDR1 and CDR2 are SGDLS and YYNGEE. The CDR3 is 16 amino acids. With 3 bases clipped from V and 3 bases from J, the junction kept 5 bases outside the gene matches. The CDR3 DNA is TGTGCCAGCAGCGACTTAGCGGGAGGATACACCGGGGAGCTGTTTTTT. It specifies CASSDLAGGYTGELFF.

The rearrangement uses TRBV5-6 and TRBJ2-5; D is perhaps TRBD1 (5 bases). V was shortened by 2 bases and J by 4 bases, with 12 bases between the two germline ends. Germline V gives CDR1 SGHDT, CDR2 YYEEEE. This CDR3 comprises 14 residues. The CDR3 protein is CASSFVGTGETQYF. CDR3 nucleotide sequence: TGTGCCAGCAGCTTTGTCGGTACAGGAGAGACCCAGTACTTC.